The 23 T cell receptor beta chains below come from one sample, sequenced in a study of shared clonotypes between healthy human individuals. Sequencing used immunoSEQ multiplex PCR; TCRdb keeps in-frame clones, though not all of them. The sample consists of a few million clones, more than 90% of them appearing once. Input material: naive CD4+ T cells sorted from blood. As for subset: CD45RA+ positively selected. The receptors derive from a man between 18 and 29 years old in good health.

The V and J genes are TRBV18 and TRBJ1-5; 7 bases are shared with TRBD1. With V trimmed by 2 bases and J by 2 bases, 6 bases remained unmatched. In germline, CDR1 is KGHSH, CDR2 LQKENI. CDR3 length: 16 amino acids. CDR3 DNA sequence: TGTGCCAGCTCACCATCGACAGGGTCTGGCAATCAGCCCCAGCATTTT. Translating it yields CASSPSTGSGNQPQHF.

This clone was seen a handful of times. The chain couples TRBV6-1 to TRBJ1-5, with D perhaps TRBD1 (5 bases). The CDR3 spans 14 residues. The V end was cut by 6 bases, the J end by 2 bases, with 11 bases between. Germline V lookup: CDR1 MNHNS, CDR2 SASEGT. In DNA form, the CDR3 reads TGTGCCAGCAGGGAGGGGTCGGGCAATCAGCCCCAGCATTTT. Its protein is CASREGSGNQPQHF.

The rearrangement uses TRBV5-1 and TRBJ1-1, with 8 bases fitting TRBD1. The length of the CDR3 is 16 residues. Germline values: CDR1 SGHRS, CDR2 YFSETQ. Trimming took 4 bases from V and 1 from J; bases not matched to a gene: 9. The CDR3 here is CASSRPETGANTEAFF. The CDR3 region has the DNA TGCGCCAGCAGCCGACCGGAGACAGGGGCGAACACTGAAGCTTTCTTT.

The chain carries TRBV7-9 and TRBJ2-1, with a weak D call TRBD2 (6 bases). Looked up from germline, CDR1 is SEHNR and CDR2 is FQNEAQ (reference sequence). This CDR3 has 19 residues. Trimming removed 3 bases from V and 6 bases from J, with 27 bases in between. The CDR3 DNA sequence: TGTGCCAGCAGCTTGTCCTGGACTATCCCTAGCAAGTTAGTCAATGAGCAGTTCTTC. Translating gives CASSLSWTIPSKLVNEQFF.

The chain has TRBV21-1 and TRBJ2-1; the table calls TRBD2, which could not be checked here. TRBV21-1 counts as a pseudogene. The CDR3 extends over 10 amino acids. For the CDR3, the DNA is TGTGCCAGCAGCCCTAGTGAGCAGTTCTTC. Amino acids: CASSPSEQFF.

The V call is TRBV6-1, the J call TRBJ2-3; 10 nucleotides align to TRBD2. V shed 0 bases, J shed 2 bases, and the junction held 8 bases outside the gene matches. The CDR3 consists of 18 residues. The germline gives CDR1 MNHNS, CDR2 SASEGT. CDR3 sequence: CASSEALGLAVTTDTQYF. The CDR3 nucleotides are TGTGCCAGCAGTGAAGCGCTAGGACTAGCGGTTACCACAGATACGCAGTATTTT.

The V gene is TRBV11-1, the J gene TRBJ1-1, with D unresolved. The CDR3 covers 14 residues. The V end was cut by 5 bases, the J end by 1 base, with 11 bases between. In germline, CDR1 is SGHAT, CDR2 FQDESV (reference sequence). Here the CDR3 reads CASSPFETNTEAFF. Written as DNA, the CDR3 is TGTGCCAGCAGCCCCTTCGAGACGAACACTGAAGCTTTCTTT.

This clone appeared once. One end of the junction varies from germline; a read error may be responsible. The chain has TRBV7-4 and TRBJ2-7; a possible D gene is TRBD2 (6 bases). The germline gives CDR1 SGHVT, CDR2 SQSDAQ. CDR3 length: 14 residues. The CDR3: CASSLARETYEQYF. DNA for the CDR3: TGTGCCAGCAGCCTAGCTCGGGAGACCTACGAGCAGTACTTC.

This chain's CDR3 is CASSLERGQGSRVSKNIQYF. The DNA of the CDR3 is TGTGCCAGCAGTCTCGAGCGGGGACAGGGGAGTCGTGTTTCCAAAAACATTCAGTACTTC. V gene TRBV28 combines with J gene TRBJ2-4; 10 bases map to TRBD1. The V gene end was trimmed by 5 bases and the J gene end by 2 bases; junction bases not matched to a gene: 18. Germline-derived CDR1 and CDR2 are MDHEN and SYDVKM. The CDR3 has 20 amino acids.

The chain links TRBV6-5 to TRBJ2-7, with 9 bases lining up with TRBD1. Germline V gene sequence: CDR1 MNHEY, CDR2 SVGAGI. The trim removed 4 bases at V and 3 bases at J, leaving 10 bases unmatched. The CDR3 contains 16 residues. CDR3 region: CASSSAPGTGNYEQYF. For the CDR3, the DNA is TGTGCCAGCAGTTCCGCTCCCGGGACAGGGAACTACGAGCAGTACTTC.

The chain is built from TRBV5-4 and TRBJ1-3; 7 bases line up with TRBD1. There are 15 residues in the CDR3. V dropped 7 bases and J dropped 0; count of bases not matched to a gene: 7. Germline V gene sequence: CDR1 SGHNT, CDR2 YYREEE (reference sequence). Here the CDR3 DNA reads TGTGCCAGCTACCCAGCAGGGGGCTCTGGAAACACCATATATTTT. This encodes CASYPAGGSGNTIYF.

This chain's CDR3 is CASSLFGGYTF. CDR3 DNA: TGTGCCAGCAGTTTATTCGGTGGCTACACCTTC. J is TRBJ1-2 and V is TRBV28; D ambiguous. Germline V lookup: CDR1 MDHEN, CDR2 SYDVKM. The V end lost 1 base, the J end lost 7 bases, and 4 bases lay between the germline ends. The CDR3 is made up of 11 amino acids.

The CDR3 protein is CASTRDRAFVWYSYEQYF. The CDR3 DNA follows: TGTGCCAGCACTAGGGACAGGGCTTTCGTTTGGTACTCCTACGAGCAGTACTTC. The chain links TRBV2 to TRBJ2-7, with TRBD1 matching 9 bases. The V gene's germline CDR1 is SNHLY and CDR2 FYNNEI. This CDR3 has 18 amino acids. Unmatched junction bases numbered 16, after V lost 7 bases and J lost 0 bases.

The V and J genes are TRBV7-9 and TRBJ2-7; D ambiguous. V dropped 1 base and J dropped 1 base, with 8 bases sitting between them. This CDR3 has 14 amino acids. Germline V lookup: CDR1 SEHNR, CDR2 FQNEAQ (reference sequence). CDR3 coding DNA: TGTGCCAGCAGCTTAGTCACCGGGTCCTACGAGCAGTACTTC. This encodes CASSLVTGSYEQYF.

The gene calls are TRBV19 and TRBJ1-5, with 7 bases that match TRBD1. J was trimmed by 3 bases and V by 7 bases; bases with no gene match: 6. CDR1 is LNHDA, CDR2 SQIVND, per germline (reference sequence). The CDR3 totals 14 residues. The CDR3 loop reads CASTTTGFNQPQHF. In DNA, the CDR3 is TGTGCCAGTACTACGACAGGGTTCAATCAGCCCCAGCATTTT. The full variable domain, rest sourced from reference TRBV19 and TRBJ1-5, is DGGITQSPKYLFRKEGQNVTLSCEQNLNHDAMYWYRQDPGQGLRLIYYSQIVNDFQKGDIAEGYSVSREKKESFPLTVTSAQKNPTAFYLCASTTTGFNQPQHFGDGTRLSIL.

The chain recombines TRBV5-4 with TRBJ1-6; a weak D match, TRBD1 (5 bases). The germline V gene encodes CDR1 SGHNT and CDR2 YYREEE (reference sequence). The CDR3 length is 20 residues. The V end lost 2 bases, the J end lost 0 bases, and 21 bases lay between the germline ends. The CDR3 nucleotides read TGTGCCAGCAGCTTCAGAGGGAGGGGCCTCGTTAGCTCCTATAATTCACCCCTCCACTTT. This gives the protein CASSFRGRGLVSSYNSPLHF.

This CDR3 reads CASRAPDPKETQYF. The DNA of the CDR3 is TGTGCCAGCAGGGCCCCGGACCCCAAAGAGACCCAGTACTTC. The chain uses TRBV2 and TRBJ2-5; no definite D call. The CDR3 runs to 14 residues. V shed 6 bases and J shed 3 bases, with 14 bases lying between them. Germline CDR1 SNHLY, CDR2 FYNNEI.

J is TRBJ1-1 and V is TRBV10-3; weak D call: TRBD1 (6 bases). This CDR3 is 14 amino acids long. V gave up 4 bases and J gave up 7 bases, with 16 bases separating them. The germline V gene has CDR1 ENHRY and CDR2 SYGVKD. CDR3 in DNA: TGTGCCATCAGTGCAAGGACAGACAAGCTTGAAGCTTTCTTT. Encoded protein: CAISARTDKLEAFF.

This chain connects TRBV7-2 to TRBJ2-7; TRBD2 agrees at 10 bases. With 5 bases clipped from V and 5 bases from J, the junction kept 9 bases outside the gene matches. The CDR3 has 15 residues. CDR1 and CDR2 (germline): SGHTA, FQGNSA. CDR3 loop: CASSPPGLATHEQYF. In DNA, the CDR3 is TGTGCCAGCAGCCCACCGGGACTAGCGACCCACGAGCAGTACTTC.

The gene calls are TRBV28 and TRBJ1-4, with D possibly TRBD1 on 6 matching bases. The CDR3 contains 17 residues. Germline lookup yields CDR1 MDHEN and CDR2 SYDVKM. V was clipped by 6 bases and J by 3 bases, with 20 bases between them. The CDR3: CASRDVRGAASNEKLFF. The CDR3 DNA reads as TGTGCCAGCAGAGATGTCAGGGGCGCAGCCTCTAATGAAAAACTGTTTTTT.

Concerning this clone: One end of the junction is discordant with germline, which a read error may explain. The chain couples TRBV6-5 to TRBJ1-2, with TRBD1 matching 7 bases. CDR3 length: 12 residues. Germline V CDR1 and CDR2: MNHEY, SVGAGI. The CDR3, as DNA: TGTGCCACAATCGCACCGGGACAGTCGATACTCTTC. Its protein is CATIAPGQSILF.

The V call is TRBV5-4, the J call TRBJ2-1; D gene uncertain. This CDR3 is built from 11 residues. Germline values: CDR1 SGHNT, CDR2 YYREEE (reference sequence). V was shortened by 3 bases and J by 12 bases, with 10 bases between the two germline ends. CDR3 coding DNA: TGTGCCAGCAGCTCGGGTTTAGGGCAGTTCTTC. Translation gives CASSSGLGQFF.

V is TRBV7-2 and J is TRBJ2-1; 9 bases align to TRBD2. The CDR3 has 14 residues. Per the germline V gene, CDR1 is SGHTA and CDR2 is FQGNSA. With V trimmed by 5 bases and J by 4 bases, 3 bases remained unmatched. In DNA, the CDR3 is TGTGCCAGCAGCCGTCTAGCGGGGTACAATGAGCAGTTCTTC. This sequence encodes CASSRLAGYNEQFF.